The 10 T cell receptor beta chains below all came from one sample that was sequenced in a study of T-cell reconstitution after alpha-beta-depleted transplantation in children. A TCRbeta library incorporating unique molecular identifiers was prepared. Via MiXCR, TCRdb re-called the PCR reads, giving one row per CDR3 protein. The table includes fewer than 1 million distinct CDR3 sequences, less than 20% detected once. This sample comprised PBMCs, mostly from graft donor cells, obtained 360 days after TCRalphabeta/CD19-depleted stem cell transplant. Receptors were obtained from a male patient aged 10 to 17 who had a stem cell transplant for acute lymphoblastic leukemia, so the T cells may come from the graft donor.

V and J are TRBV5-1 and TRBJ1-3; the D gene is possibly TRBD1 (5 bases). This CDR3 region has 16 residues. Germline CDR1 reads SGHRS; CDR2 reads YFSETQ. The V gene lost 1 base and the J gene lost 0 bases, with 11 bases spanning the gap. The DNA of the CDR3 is TGCGCCAGCAGCTTGTCCCAGGGCGGCTCTGGAAACACCATATATTTT. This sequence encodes CASSLSQGGSGNTIYF.

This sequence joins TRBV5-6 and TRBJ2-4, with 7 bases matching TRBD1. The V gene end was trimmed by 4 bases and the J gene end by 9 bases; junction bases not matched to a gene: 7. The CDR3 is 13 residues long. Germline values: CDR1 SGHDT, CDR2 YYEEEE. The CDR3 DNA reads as TGTGCCAGCAGCATTACACAGGGGAGCATTCAGTACTTC. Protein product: CASSITQGSIQYF.

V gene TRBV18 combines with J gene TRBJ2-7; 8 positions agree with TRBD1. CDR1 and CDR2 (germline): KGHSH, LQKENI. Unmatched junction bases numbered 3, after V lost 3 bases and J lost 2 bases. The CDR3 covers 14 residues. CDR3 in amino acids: CASSPLGQAYEQYF. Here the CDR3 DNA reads TGTGCCAGCTCACCGCTGGGACAGGCCTACGAGCAGTACTTC. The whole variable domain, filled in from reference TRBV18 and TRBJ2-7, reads NAGVMQNPRHLVRRRGQEARLRCSPMKGHSHVYWYRQLPEEGLKFMVYLQKENIIDESGMPKERFSAEFPKEGPSILRIQQVVRGDSAAYFCASSPLGQAYEQYFGPGTRLTVT.

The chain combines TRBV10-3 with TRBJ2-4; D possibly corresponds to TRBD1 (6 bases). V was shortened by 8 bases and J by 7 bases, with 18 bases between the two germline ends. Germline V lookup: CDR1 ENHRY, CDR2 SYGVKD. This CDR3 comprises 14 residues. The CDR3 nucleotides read TGTGCCATCCTCATACAGGGTGAAGGGAACATTCAGTACTTC. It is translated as CAILIQGEGNIQYF.

The CDR3 bases are TGCGCCAGCAGTCAATCCTGGTTCCTAAGGAATCAGCCCCAGCATTTT. It is translated as CASSQSWFLRNQPQHF. The chain uses TRBV23-1 and TRBJ1-5; D uncertain. TRBV23-1 is an ORF for which the function is uncertain. The CDR3 covers 16 residues. Deletions cut 0 bases from V and 4 bases from J, with 13 bases between.

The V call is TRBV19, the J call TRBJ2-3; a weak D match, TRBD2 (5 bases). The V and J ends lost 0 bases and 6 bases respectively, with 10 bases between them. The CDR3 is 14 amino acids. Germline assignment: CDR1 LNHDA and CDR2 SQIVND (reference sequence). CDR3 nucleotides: TGTGCCAGTAGTATAGACTGGGGAGTCGATACGCAGTATTTT. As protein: CASSIDWGVDTQYF.

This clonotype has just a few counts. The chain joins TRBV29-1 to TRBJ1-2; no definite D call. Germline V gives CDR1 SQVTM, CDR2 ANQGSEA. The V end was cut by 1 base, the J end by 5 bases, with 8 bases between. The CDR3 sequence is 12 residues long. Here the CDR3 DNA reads TGCAGCGTTGAAGGGCCAGCTTATGGCTACACCTTC. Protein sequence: CSVEGPAYGYTF.

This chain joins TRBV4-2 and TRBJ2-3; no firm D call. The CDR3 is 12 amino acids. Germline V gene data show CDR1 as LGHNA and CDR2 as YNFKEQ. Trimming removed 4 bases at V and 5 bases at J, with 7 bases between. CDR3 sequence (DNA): TGTGCCAGCAGCCGAGACGGAGATACGCAGTATTTT. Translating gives CASSRDGDTQYF.

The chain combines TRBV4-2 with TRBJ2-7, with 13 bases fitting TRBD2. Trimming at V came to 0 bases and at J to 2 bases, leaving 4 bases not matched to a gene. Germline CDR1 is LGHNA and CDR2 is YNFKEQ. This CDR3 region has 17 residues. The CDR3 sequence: CASSQEGLAGSAYEQYF. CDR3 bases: TGTGCCAGCAGCCAAGAGGGACTAGCGGGATCCGCCTACGAGCAGTACTTC.

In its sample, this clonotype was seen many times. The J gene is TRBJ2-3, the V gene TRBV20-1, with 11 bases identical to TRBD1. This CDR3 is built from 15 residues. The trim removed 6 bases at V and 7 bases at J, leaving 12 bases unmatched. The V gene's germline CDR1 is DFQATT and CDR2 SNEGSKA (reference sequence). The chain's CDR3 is CSAAGTGGILYTQYF. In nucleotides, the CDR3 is TGCAGTGCAGCCGGGACAGGGGGTATACTTTATACGCAGTATTTT.